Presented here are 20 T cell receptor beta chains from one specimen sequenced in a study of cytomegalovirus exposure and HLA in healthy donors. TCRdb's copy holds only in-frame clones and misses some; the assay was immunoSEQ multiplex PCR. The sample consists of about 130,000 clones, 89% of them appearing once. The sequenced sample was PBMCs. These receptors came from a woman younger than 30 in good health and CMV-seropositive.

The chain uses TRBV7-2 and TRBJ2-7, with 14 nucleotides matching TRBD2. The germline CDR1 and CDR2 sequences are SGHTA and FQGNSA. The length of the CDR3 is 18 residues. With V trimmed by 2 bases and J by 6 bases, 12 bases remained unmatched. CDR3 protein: CASSLRASTSGGAFEQYF. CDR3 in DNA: TGTGCCAGCAGCTTAAGGGCCTCGACTAGCGGGGGGGCCTTCGAGCAGTACTTC.

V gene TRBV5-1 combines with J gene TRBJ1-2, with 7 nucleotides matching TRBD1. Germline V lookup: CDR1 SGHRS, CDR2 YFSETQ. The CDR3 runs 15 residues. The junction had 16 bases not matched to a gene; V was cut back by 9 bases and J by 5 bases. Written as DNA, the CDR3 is TGCGCCACCAAAACCGGGACAGTCGCCTTATATGGCTACACCTTC. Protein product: CATKTGTVALYGYTF.

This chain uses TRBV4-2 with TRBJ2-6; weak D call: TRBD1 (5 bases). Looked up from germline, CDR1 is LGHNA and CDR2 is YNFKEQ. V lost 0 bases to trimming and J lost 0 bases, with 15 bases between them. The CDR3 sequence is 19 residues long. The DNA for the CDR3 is TGTGCCAGCAGCCAAGATCGGCCAGGGTCTCTCTCTGGGGCCAACGTCCTGACTTTC. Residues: CASSQDRPGSLSGANVLTF.

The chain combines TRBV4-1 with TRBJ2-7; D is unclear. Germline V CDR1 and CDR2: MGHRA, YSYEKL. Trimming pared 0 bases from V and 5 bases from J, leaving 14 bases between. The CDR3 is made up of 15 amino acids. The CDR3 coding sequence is TGCGCCAGCAGCCAAGAACCACGGTTAAGCGACGAGCAGTACTTC. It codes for CASSQEPRLSDEQYF.

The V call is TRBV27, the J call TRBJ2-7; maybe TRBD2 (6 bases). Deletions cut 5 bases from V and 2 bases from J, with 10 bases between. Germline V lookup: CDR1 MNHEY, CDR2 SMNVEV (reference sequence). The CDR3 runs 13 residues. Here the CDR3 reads CASSPGGPYEQYF. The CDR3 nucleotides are TGTGCCAGCAGTCCCGGGGGTCCCTACGAGCAGTACTTC.

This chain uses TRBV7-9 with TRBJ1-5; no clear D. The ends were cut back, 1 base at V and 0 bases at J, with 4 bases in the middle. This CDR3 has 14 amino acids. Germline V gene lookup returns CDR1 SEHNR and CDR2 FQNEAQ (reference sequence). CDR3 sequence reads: CASSLDSSNQPQHF. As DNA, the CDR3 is TGTGCCAGCAGCTTAGATAGTAGCAATCAGCCCCAGCATTTT. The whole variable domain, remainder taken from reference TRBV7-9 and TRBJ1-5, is DTGVSQNPRHKITKRGQNVTFRCDPISEHNRLYWYRQTLGQGPEFLTYFQNEAQLEKSRLLSDRFSAERPKGSFSTLEIQRTEQGDSAMYLCASSLDSSNQPQHFGDGTRLSIL.

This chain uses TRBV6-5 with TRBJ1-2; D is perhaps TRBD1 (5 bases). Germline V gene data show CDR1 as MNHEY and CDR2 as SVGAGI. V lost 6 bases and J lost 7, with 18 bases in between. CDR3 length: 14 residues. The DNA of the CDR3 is TGTGCCAGCAGCCCCCGGGGGGAACAGAGTGGCTACACCTTC. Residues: CASSPRGEQSGYTF.

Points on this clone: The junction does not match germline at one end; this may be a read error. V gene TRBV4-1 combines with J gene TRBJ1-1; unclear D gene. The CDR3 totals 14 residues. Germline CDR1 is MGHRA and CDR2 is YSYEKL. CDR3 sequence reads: CASSQDQATTETFF. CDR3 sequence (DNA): TGCGCCAGCAGCCAAGATCAGGCTACCACTGAAACTTTCTTT.

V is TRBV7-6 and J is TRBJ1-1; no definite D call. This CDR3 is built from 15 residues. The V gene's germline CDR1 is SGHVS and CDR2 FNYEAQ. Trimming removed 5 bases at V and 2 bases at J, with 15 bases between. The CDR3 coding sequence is TGTGCCAGCAGCCTCCCCGGAGGTGAAAACACTGAAGCTTTCTTT. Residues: CASSLPGGENTEAFF.

The CDR3: CASSVGAGGSYEQYF. CDR3 DNA sequence: TGTGCCAGCAGTGTAGGGGCAGGGGGCTCCTACGAGCAGTACTTC. This rearrangement joins TRBV2 to TRBJ2-7, with 7 positions matching TRBD1. CDR1 and CDR2 from the germline V gene are SNHLY and FYNNEI. There are 15 residues in the CDR3. Unmatched junction bases numbered 6, after V lost 4 bases and J lost 0 bases. Filled out from reference TRBV2 and TRBJ2-7, the complete variable domain reads EPEVTQTPSHQVTQMGQEVILRCVPISNHLYFYWYRQILGQKVEFLVSFYNNEISEKSEIFDDQFSVERPDGSNFTLKIRSTKLEDSAMYFCASSVGAGGSYEQYFGPGTRLTVT.

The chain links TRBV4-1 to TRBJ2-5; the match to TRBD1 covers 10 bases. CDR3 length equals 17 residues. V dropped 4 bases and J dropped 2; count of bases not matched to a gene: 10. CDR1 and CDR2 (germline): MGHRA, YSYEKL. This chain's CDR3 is CASSRTTGGYLQETQYF. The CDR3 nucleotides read TGCGCCAGCAGCCGCACGACAGGGGGCTACCTTCAAGAGACCCAGTACTTC.

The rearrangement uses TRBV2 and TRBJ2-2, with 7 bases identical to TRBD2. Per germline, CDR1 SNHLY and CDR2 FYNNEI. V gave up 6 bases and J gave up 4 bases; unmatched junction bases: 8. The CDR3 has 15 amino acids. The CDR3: CASSSGESGTGELFF. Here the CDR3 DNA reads TGTGCCAGCAGCAGCGGGGAGTCGGGCACCGGGGAGCTGTTTTTT.

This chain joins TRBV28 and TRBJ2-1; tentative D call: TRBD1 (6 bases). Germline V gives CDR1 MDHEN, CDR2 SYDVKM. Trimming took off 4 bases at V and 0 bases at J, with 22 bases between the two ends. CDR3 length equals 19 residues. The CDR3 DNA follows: TGTGCCAGCAGTTCTCAAACTCGTCTCGGGACATCCTCCTACAATGAGCAGTTCTTC. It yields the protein CASSSQTRLGTSSYNEQFF.

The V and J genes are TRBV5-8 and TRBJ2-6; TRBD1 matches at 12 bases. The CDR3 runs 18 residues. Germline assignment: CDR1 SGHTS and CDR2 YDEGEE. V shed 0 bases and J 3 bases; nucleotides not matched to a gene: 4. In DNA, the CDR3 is TGTGCCAGCAGCTTGGGGTGGGACAGGGGGCTTGGGGCCAACGTCCTGACTTTC. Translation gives CASSLGWDRGLGANVLTF.

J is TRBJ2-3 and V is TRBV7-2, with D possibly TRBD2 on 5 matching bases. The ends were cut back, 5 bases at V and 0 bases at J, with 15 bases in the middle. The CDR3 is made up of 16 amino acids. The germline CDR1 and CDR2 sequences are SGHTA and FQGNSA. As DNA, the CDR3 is TGTGCCAGCAGCCCCGGAGCGACTACTAGCACAGATACGCAGTATTTT. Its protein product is CASSPGATTSTDTQYF.

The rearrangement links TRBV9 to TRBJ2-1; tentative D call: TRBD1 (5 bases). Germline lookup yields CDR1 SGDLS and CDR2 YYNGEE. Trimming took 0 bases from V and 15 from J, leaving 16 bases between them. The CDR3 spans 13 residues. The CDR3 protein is CASSVEKIRDPFF. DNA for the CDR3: TGTGCCAGCAGCGTAGAGAAGATCAGGGATCCGTTCTTC.

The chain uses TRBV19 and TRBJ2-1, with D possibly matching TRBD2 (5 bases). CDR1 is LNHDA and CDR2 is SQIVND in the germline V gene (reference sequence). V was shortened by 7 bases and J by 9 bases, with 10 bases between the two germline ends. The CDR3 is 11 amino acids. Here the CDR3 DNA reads TGTGCCAGTACCCGGGAATTTGAGCAGTTCTTC. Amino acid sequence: CASTREFEQFF. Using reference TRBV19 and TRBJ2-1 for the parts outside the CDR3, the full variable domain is DGGITQSPKYLFRKEGQNVTLSCEQNLNHDAMYWYRQDPGQGLRLIYYSQIVNDFQKGDIAEGYSVSREKKESFPLTVTSAQKNPTAFYLCASTREFEQFFGPGTRLTVL.

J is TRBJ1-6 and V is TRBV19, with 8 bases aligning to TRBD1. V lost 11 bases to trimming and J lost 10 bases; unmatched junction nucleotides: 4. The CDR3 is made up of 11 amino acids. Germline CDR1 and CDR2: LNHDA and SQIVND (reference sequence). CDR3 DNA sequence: TGTGCCGGACAGGGCAGATCACCCCTCCACTTT. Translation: CAGQGRSPLHF.

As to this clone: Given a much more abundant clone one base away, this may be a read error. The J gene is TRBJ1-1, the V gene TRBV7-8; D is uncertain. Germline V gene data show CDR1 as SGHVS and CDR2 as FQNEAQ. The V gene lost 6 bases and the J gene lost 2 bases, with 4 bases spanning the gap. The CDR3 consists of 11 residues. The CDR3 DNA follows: TGTGCCAGCAGTCTAAACACTGAAGCTTTCTTT. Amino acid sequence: CASSLNTEAFF.

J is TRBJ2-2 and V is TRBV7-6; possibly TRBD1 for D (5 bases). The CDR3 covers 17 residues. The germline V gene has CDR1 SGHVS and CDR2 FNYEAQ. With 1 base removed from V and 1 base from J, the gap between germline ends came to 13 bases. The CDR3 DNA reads TGTGCCAGCAGCTTAGGGCGCCAGGGATTGAACACCGGGGAGCTGTTTTTT. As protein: CASSLGRQGLNTGELFF.